This entry lists 21 T cell receptor beta chains sequenced from one sample in a study of T cell clonality in common variable immunodeficiency. Study observations and caveats: Common variable immunodeficiency TCR beta sequences reportedly had fewer deletions and N-nucleotide insertions.

Produced via immunoSEQ multiplex PCR; TCRdb's table is partial and in-frame only. The repertoire yields 14,000 or so clones, none seen only once; the top ten contain approximately 10%. These receptors' targets are unknown. Sequencing was carried out using peripheral blood mononuclear cells. These receptors were taken from a human donor with common variable immunodeficiency.

With regard to this clone: The CDR3 end lies 3 residues beyond the end of the read and is filled in from the germline J gene. V gene TRBV7-9 combines with J gene TRBJ1-5; possibly TRBD1 for D (5 bases). V was shortened by 2 bases and J by 6 bases, with 8 bases between the two germline ends. This CDR3 comprises 13 residues. Germline CDR1 SEHNR, CDR2 FQNEAQ (reference sequence). Partial CDR3 DNA: TGTGCCAGCAGCTTACAGGGAGGTCAGCCC. Protein product: CASSLQGGQP. The whole CDR3 region reads CASSLQGGQPQHF.

Remarks on this clone: The observed sequence ends 3 residues before the CDR3 terminus, with the missing tail filled in from the germline J gene. The rearrangement uses TRBV19 and TRBJ1-1, with D maybe TRBD1 (6 bases). The CDR3 consists of 14 residues. Germline CDR1 LNHDA, CDR2 SQIVND (reference sequence). The CDR3 protein is CASNLNRDIPRAFF. The sequenced part of the CDR3 DNA is TGTGCCAGTAATCTGAACAGGGATATCCCAAGA.

With regard to this clone: Germline and junction disagree at one end, which may indicate a read error. The read is 3 residues too short to cover the CDR3 end, so that end is filled in from the germline J gene. The rearrangement joins TRBV7-9 to TRBJ2-5; D is ambiguous. In germline, CDR1 is SEHNR, CDR2 FQNEAQ (reference sequence). The CDR3 covers 13 residues. The CDR3 sequence: CSSSPLTRETQYF. The sequenced part of the CDR3 DNA is TGTTCCAGCAGCCCCCTAACCAGGGAGACC.

The table lists this clone with a few counts. From the germline J gene comes the end of the CDR3, since the read stops 3 residues before it. The chain uses TRBV7-9 and TRBJ2-7; D gene uncertain. Germline V gene data show CDR1 as SEHNR and CDR2 as FQNEAQ (reference sequence). The CDR3 loop spans 11 amino acids. V was shortened by 5 bases and J by 3 bases, with 5 bases between the two germline ends. Incomplete CDR3 DNA: TGTGCCAGCAGCCTATTCTACGAG. As protein: CASSLFYE. The whole CDR3 protein is CASSLFYEQYF.

Of note for this clone: The sequence runs out 3 residues before the end of the CDR3; the remainder is reconstructed from the germline J gene. This chain connects TRBV18 to TRBJ1-6; D gene uncertain. CDR3 length: 14 residues. The germline CDR1 and CDR2 sequences are KGHSH and LQKENI. Trimming removed 6 bases at V and 6 bases at J, with 12 bases between. CDR3 amino acids: CASSAQGANSPLHF. Incomplete CDR3 DNA: TGTGCCAGCTCGGCCCAAGGTGCTAATTCACCC.

This clone has only a few counts. The observed sequence ends 3 residues before the CDR3 terminus, with the missing tail filled in from the germline J gene. The chain is built from TRBV7-9 and TRBJ1-1, with D perhaps matching TRBD1 (5 bases). Germline V gene sequence: CDR1 SEHNR, CDR2 FQNEAQ (reference sequence). The CDR3 runs 13 residues. The CDR3 here is CASSGTGYLGAFF. The sequenced part of the CDR3 DNA is TGTGCCAGCAGCGGGACTGGCTATTTGGGA.

This clone has a handful of counts. The sequenced fragment ends 3 residues before the CDR3 boundary, so the rest is inferred from the germline J gene. This rearrangement joins TRBV7-6 to TRBJ1-6; possibly TRBD1 for D (5 bases). CDR1 is SGHVS, CDR2 FNYEAQ, per germline. The V end lost 6 bases, the J end lost 8 bases, and 11 bases lay between the germline ends. The CDR3 runs 13 residues. The CDR3 spells CASSRQTDSPLHF. The DNA read from the CDR3 is TGTGCCAGCAGTCGACAGACAGATTCACCC.

This clone was counted only a few times. The CDR3 is cut off 3 residues early in the read; its end comes from the germline J gene. The chain links TRBV19 to TRBJ2-7; 9 bases map to TRBD1. This CDR3 has 15 amino acids. Germline V lookup: CDR1 LNHDA, CDR2 SQIVND (reference sequence). The J segment lost 4 bases and the V segment lost 6 bases, leaving 10 bases of the junction unmatched. CDR3 protein: CASSSNRGRGYEQYF. CDR3 DNA, as far as it was read: TGTGCCAGTAGCAGCAACAGGGGGCGAGGGTACGAG.

Sample share makes this clone medium-sized (0.01 to 0.1%). The sequence runs out 3 residues before the end of the CDR3; the remainder is reconstructed from the germline J gene. J is TRBJ2-1 and V is TRBV7-8, with a possible D match to TRBD1 (6 bases). Germline V gene data show CDR1 as SGHVS and CDR2 as FQNEAQ. The CDR3 spans 12 residues. Trimming pared 6 bases from V and 9 bases from J, leaving 12 bases between. CDR3 in amino acids: CASSQTGIEQFF. Incomplete CDR3 DNA: TGTGCCAGCAGTCAAACAGGGATTGAG. Complete variable domain (other parts from reference TRBV7-8 and TRBJ2-1): GAGVSQSPRYKVAKRGQDVALRCDPISGHVSLFWYQQALGQGPEFLTYFQNEAQLDKSGLPSDRFFAERPEGSVSTLKIQRTQQEDSAVYLCASSQTGIEQFFGPGTRLTVL.

Points on this clone: The read terminates 3 residues before the CDR3 end, so the remaining end is supplied by the germline J gene. The V call is TRBV19, the J call TRBJ1-1; D may be TRBD1 (6 bases). Per the germline V gene, CDR1 is LNHDA and CDR2 is SQIVND (reference sequence). Trimming cost V 2 bases and J 1 base, with 11 bases left between them. This CDR3 contains 15 residues. The CDR3 DNA, read in part, is TGTGCCAGTAGTATAAGCCCGACAGGGAACACTGAA. The encoded protein is CASSISPTGNTE. The CDR3, in full, reads CASSISPTGNTEAFF.

This clone was observed a handful of times. With the read ending 3 residues before the CDR3 end, the germline J gene is used to fill in that end. The J gene is TRBJ2-1, the V gene TRBV18; possible D gene TRBD2, 6 bases. CDR3 length equals 17 residues. The germline V gene has CDR1 KGHSH and CDR2 LQKENI. Trimming cost V 3 bases and J 4 bases, with 19 bases left between them. CDR3 region: CASSPLLGDWQYNEQFF. The CDR3 DNA, read in part, is TGTGCCAGCTCACCTCTCCTCGGGGACTGGCAATACAATGAG.

The CDR3 reads CASSWTVPSYEQYF. The covered CDR3 bases are TGTGCCAGCAGCTGGACAGTTCCATCCTACGAG. This chain joins TRBV7-2 and TRBJ2-7, with D maybe TRBD1 (6 bases). The sequence runs out 3 residues before the end of the CDR3; the remainder is reconstructed from the germline J gene. The ends were cut back, 4 bases at V and 1 base at J, with 11 bases in the middle. The V gene's germline CDR1 is SGHTA and CDR2 FQGNSA. This CDR3 is 14 amino acids long.

This clone appeared a few times. The read ends 3 residues before the CDR3 terminus; that terminus is restored from the germline J gene. The chain combines TRBV7-2 with TRBJ2-7; D is ambiguous. The germline V and J ends were trimmed by 5 bases and 0 bases, with 14 bases remaining between them. This CDR3 spans 15 amino acids. Germline-derived CDR1 and CDR2 are SGHTA and FQGNSA. The chain's CDR3 is CASSHTWLSSYEQYF. The CDR3 bases that were read are TGTGCCAGCAGCCACACATGGCTCAGCTCCTACGAG.

Concerning this clone itself: The read terminates 3 residues before the CDR3 end, so the remaining end is supplied by the germline J gene. The chain carries TRBV30 and TRBJ2-3, with a possible D match to TRBD2 (5 bases). This CDR3 spans 17 amino acids. Deletions cut 2 bases from V and 1 base from J, with 19 bases between. Germline values: CDR1 GTSNPN, CDR2 SVGIG (reference sequence). Incomplete CDR3 DNA: TGTGCCTGGAGTCGGGGAGCGGCTCCAGCACGCACAGATACG. It codes for CAWSRGAAPARTDT. The full CDR3 sequence reads CAWSRGAAPARTDTQYF.

By sample share, this clone is medium-sized. The sequence runs out 3 residues before the end of the CDR3; the remainder is reconstructed from the germline J gene. This chain uses TRBV6-2 or TRBV6-3 with TRBJ2-1, with a weak D call TRBD1 (6 bases). The V gene's germline CDR1 is MNHEY and CDR2 SVGEGT. The CDR3 has 16 amino acids. V was cut by 0 bases and J by 4 bases, with 13 bases left in between. The CDR3 is CASSYSPGDPYNEQFF. The sequenced part of the CDR3 DNA is TGTGCCAGCAGTTACTCCCCAGGGGATCCATACAATGAG.

This clone is classed as medium-sized. The chain's CDR3 is CASSWVTGDTQYF. The covered CDR3 bases are TGTGCCAGCAGTTGGGTCACAGGTGATACG. The chain joins TRBV12-3 or TRBV12-4 to TRBJ2-3; maybe TRBD1 (5 bases). The CDR3 extends 3 residues past the end of the read, so its final part is completed from the germline J gene. V was shortened by 4 bases and J by 6 bases, with 11 bases between the two germline ends. CDR3 length: 13 residues.

Comment on this clone: The read finishes 3 residues shy of the CDR3 end, and the germline J gene is used to complete it. V usage is TRBV2 and J usage is TRBJ2-1, with 8 bases that match TRBD1. V lost 5 bases to trimming and J lost 0 bases; unmatched junction nucleotides: 3. CDR1 and CDR2 (germline): SNHLY, FYNNEI. The CDR3 has 15 amino acids. The CDR3 here is CASSQGASSYNEQFF. CDR3 DNA, as far as it was read: TGTGCCAGCAGTCAGGGGGCTAGCTCCTACAATGAG.

Only a few counts were recorded for this clone. Read coverage stops 3 residues before the CDR3 terminus; the germline J gene supplies the remainder. This chain links TRBV7-3 with TRBJ2-1, with 7 bases fitting TRBD2. Germline loops: CDR1 SGHTA, CDR2 FQGTGA. This CDR3 has 14 residues. V shed 5 bases, J shed 0 bases, and the junction held 1 base outside the gene matches. Incomplete CDR3 DNA: TGTGCCAGCAGCACTAGCGTCTCCTACAATGAG. This gives the protein CASSTSVSYNE. The full CDR3 protein is CASSTSVSYNEQFF.

This clone appeared a few times. The CDR3 extends 3 residues past the end of the read, so its final part is completed from the germline J gene. This chain connects TRBV19 to TRBJ2-3, with TRBD1 identical over 11 bases. This CDR3 is built from 17 residues. V lost 4 bases and J lost 1; bases outside the gene matches: 7. CDR1 is LNHDA and CDR2 is SQIVND in the germline V gene (reference sequence). The part of the CDR3 DNA that was read is TGTGCCAGTAGTAAGGGACAGGGGGAAGTGGGCACAGATACG. Translating it yields CASSKGQGEVGTDT. The CDR3 reads in full as CASSKGQGEVGTDTQYF.

A remark on this clone: The read gets to within 3 residues of the CDR3 end, and the germline J gene fills in the rest. The chain employs TRBV2 and TRBJ2-5; 14 bases are shared with TRBD2. The CDR3 loop spans 15 amino acids. The germline CDR1 and CDR2 sequences are SNHLY and FYNNEI. V gave up 7 bases and J gave up 5 bases; unmatched junction bases: 6. The part of the CDR3 DNA that was read is TGTGCCAGCATAGATAGACTAGCGGGGGGGGAGACC. Its translation: CASIDRLAGGET. The CDR3 as a whole reads CASIDRLAGGETQYF.

As regards this clone: The read falls 3 residues short of the CDR3 end, and the missing part is taken from the germline J gene. The genes are TRBV18 and TRBJ2-3, with 11 bases aligning to TRBD2. Trimming at V came to 5 bases and at J to 1 base, leaving 5 bases not matched to a gene. The germline V gene encodes CDR1 KGHSH and CDR2 LQKENI. The CDR3 consists of 16 residues. Incomplete CDR3 DNA: TGTGCCAGCTCATCCCCTAGCGGGGGGCGCACAGATACG. Its protein product is CASSSPSGGRTDT. The CDR3, in full, reads CASSSPSGGRTDTQYF.